This T cell receptor (beta chain) was identified in a study of blood T cells in healthy people across ages (dated by TCRdb to the mid-2010s). Study-level background: Template switching captured roughly one uniquely barcoded TCR beta cDNA molecule per two T cells in model experiments. The study measured age-related changes in TCR beta repertoire diversity using deep sequencing normalized with unique cDNA molecular identifiers. Four age groups were formed from the donors: young (average about 17 years), middle-aged (just under 40), aged (62) and long-lived (less than 85). Donors of different ages were randomly distributed across sequencing lanes to avoid experimental bias. Two additional independent replicas of 1 million unique cDNA reads from the same blood draw were analyzed for two donors (one aged 18 to 30 and one aged 80 or older).

The approximately 41 donors, aged roughly 6 to 95 years, were systemically healthy Caucasian individuals from Russia. Each donor gave around 9.9 milliliters of peripheral blood, collected into EDTA-treated Vacutainer tubes. Ficoll-Paque density-gradient centrifugation was used to isolate PBMCs, with at least 7 million obtained per sample. Total RNA, at least 5.5 micrograms per sample, was extracted from PBMCs with Trizol reagent. For every donor, an aliquot of PBMCs went through flow cytometry to measure the percentages of naive CD45RAhigh/CD27high T cells. The paper as a whole reports these results and caveats: Because the CMV infection status of the donors was unknown, age-related changes in expanded clonotypes may potentially have been confounded. Estimates of total diversity based on one million sequenced T cells were considered lower bounds and underestimates. The percentage of naive T cells measured by flow cytometry correlated strongly with observed TCR beta diversity. Compared with the aged group, more naive CD4+ T cells, fewer expanded clones and increased TCR diversity were shown by the long-lived group, suggesting age selection. Bulk unsorted PBMC profiling prevented conclusive comparison of naive and antigen-experienced compartments. Observed TCR beta diversity per million T cells fell roughly linearly with age, and a significant reduction was already apparent by age around 39.

The method was 5' RACE. A second PCR of 7 to 11 cycles was performed with a sample-barcoded 5' primer and a J-beta primer mix. A template-switch 5' adaptor carrying 12 random nucleotides introduced a unique molecular identifier onto each TCR beta cDNA molecule. At least 2.5 million CDR3-containing paired-end reads were obtained from each sample. First-strand cDNA synthesis was performed from all RNA using the Mint cDNA synthesis kit, with priming by a TRBC-specific oligonucleotide. All cDNA was treated with uracil-DNA glycosylase and then went through a first 18-cycle PCR with the universal primers M1SS and BC2_uni_R. In the paper's pipeline: Each sample was normalized by randomly selecting 1 million high-quality reads, each carrying a distinct molecular identifier. Reads sharing molecular identifiers were discarded rather than binned into consensus sequences. MiTCR, with a Q25 quality threshold and the strictest error-elimination algorithm, was used for CDR3 identification, clonotype clustering and error correction. A nonparametric unseen species model with Euler transformation was used to estimate lower-bound total TCR beta diversity. TCRdb ran its own pipeline on the public reads, namely fastp trimming at Q25 and MiXCR clone calling, and kept in-frame beta chains. Rows matching on CDR3 protein sequence are summarized as one entry with the most common DNA and genes. Here the V and J calls rest on TCRdb's processing, not on the authors' analysis. Across this sample there are approximately 1,700,000 distinct CDR3 sequences, with roughly 43% seen only once. Jointly, the top ten make up roughly 24% of the sample.

From cysteine to phenylalanine, the CDR3 is 14 amino acids long. Only the CDR3 portion is preserved as DNA: 42 bases, with reading frame beginning at the first base. Sequences SNHLY (CDR1) and FYNNEI (CDR2) are obtained from the germline V gene. From V the trimming removes 8 bases and from J it removes 0 bases, while the gene matches leave 4 bases of the junction unaccounted for. This clonotype has just one count. Its antigen is not yet known. No base quality information exists; no much larger clone differs at one position. The V and J segments used are TRBV2 and TRBJ2-1; 7 middle bases align to TRBD2. Sequencing used blood. This clonotype originated in a human donor in good health. The nucleotide sequence reads as follows: TGTGCCAGCGGGGGGGTAAGCTCCTACAATGAGCAGTTCTTC. This is translated as CASGGVSSYNEQFF.